This paragraph covers one T cell receptor (beta chain) sequence. Antigen unknown. These data are taken from a study of T cell responses to AZD1222 COVID-19 vaccine. At the level of the study: Both about-4-week and about-12-week second-dose recipients were combined.

Method: immunoSEQ multiplex PCR; TCRdb's copy keeps in-frame clones and lacks some. This sample yields around 100,000 clones, of which 80% to 90% are seen a single time; 20% to 25% belongs to the top ten. General study results and limits: The peak T cell response came first, and repertoires were sampled only after it.

The junction had 6 bases not matched to a gene; V was cut back by 5 bases and J by 6 bases. In germline, CDR1 is SGHAT, CDR2 FQDESV (reference sequence). CDR3 length: 15 amino acids. The specimen was peripheral blood, collected on day 0 of AZD1222 vaccination. The V and J genes are TRBV11-1 and TRBJ2-1; 11 bases agree with TRBD2. This clonotype was obtained from an adult in good health. The DNA of the CDR3 is TGTGCCAGCAGCCGCATAGCGGGAGGGCTCAATGAGCAGTTCTTC. It codes for CASSRIAGGLNEQFF. Filled out from reference TRBV11-1 and TRBJ2-1, the complete variable domain reads EAEVAQSPRYKITEKSQAVAFWCDPISGHATLYWYRQILGQGPELLVQFQDESVVDDSQLPKDRFSAERLKGVDSTLKIQPAELGDSAMYLCASSRIAGGLNEQFFGPGTRLTVL.